Ten or more counts support the clone carrying this TCR beta chain. This sample is part of a study of identical twins. The trim removed 6 bases at V and 6 bases at J, leaving 4 bases unmatched. The V gene's germline CDR1 is ENHRY and CDR2 SYGVKD. CDR3 size: 12 residues. TCRdb reprocessed the 5' RACE reads with MiXCR, giving one entry per CDR3 protein. The sample holds fewer than 350,000 distinct CDR3 sequences, more than 6.5% seen once. The data were also submitted as part of a second study, on yellow fever vaccine responses in identical twins.

The sample was memory (CD45RO+) T cells sorted from blood. The source of this sequence is a woman under 30 in good health. This sequence joins TRBV10-3 and TRBJ2-7, with 8 bases identical to TRBD2. In nucleotides, the CDR3 is TGTGCCATCAGCGAACGGGAGGGCGAGCAGTACTTC. This encodes CAISEREGEQYF.